The T cell receptor beta chain described here comes from a study of cytomegalovirus exposure and HLA in healthy donors. Turning to the study itself: Per a later analysis, the 666 first-cohort and approximately 120 validation repertoires shared one platform. Study-wide results and caveats: Confirmation in vitro established that a few CMV-associated chains were specific for CMV antigens. Cytomegalovirus association was listed for about 180 TCR beta chains.

Donors came from a validation cohort of over a hundred subjects, distinct from the first 666-subject cohort. With regard to this clone: The antigen is unknown.

Germline CDR1 is SGHTA and CDR2 is FQGNSA. There are 14 residues in the CDR3. J was trimmed by 5 bases and V by 5 bases; bases with no gene match: 7. TCRdb's copy holds only in-frame clones and misses some; the assay was immunoSEQ multiplex PCR. The table shows about 220,000 clones, with around nine tenths occurring only once. The chain carries TRBV7-2 and TRBJ2-7, with 9 bases fitting TRBD1. This receptor was obtained from a woman under 30 in good health and CMV-seronegative. Sample: PBMCs. The CDR3 DNA reads as TGTGCCAGCAGCAGGACAGGGGAGTCCAACGAGCAGTACTTC. Amino acids: CASSRTGESNEQYF.